This note documents a single T cell receptor (beta chain) sequence. Antigen specificity is unknown. The data originate from a study of OX40 agonist ivuxolimab in advanced cancers. The germline V and J ends were trimmed by 2 bases and 0 bases, with 4 bases remaining between them. Germline V gene sequence: CDR1 MNHEY, CDR2 SVGAGI. The CDR3 is 13 residues long. Broader study findings: The study found among the lowest clonal expansion in partial responders at 0.1-3.0 mg/kg.

The method was immunoSEQ multiplex PCR; TCRdb's version includes in-frame clones alone and lacks a portion of them. Of approximately 61,000 clones in the sample, 75% to 90% are singletons; the top ten hold 1.2%. Material: CD4+ or CD8+ T cells sorted from blood, obtained in a trial of the OX40 agonist ivuxolimab. The V call is TRBV6-5, the J call TRBJ1-1; D is unclear. The TCR was taken from an adult with an advanced solid tumor such as melanoma, head and neck, liver or kidney cancer. The CDR3: CASSYAMNTEAFF. CDR3 sequence (DNA): TGTGCCAGCAGTTACGCGATGAACACTGAAGCTTTCTTT.